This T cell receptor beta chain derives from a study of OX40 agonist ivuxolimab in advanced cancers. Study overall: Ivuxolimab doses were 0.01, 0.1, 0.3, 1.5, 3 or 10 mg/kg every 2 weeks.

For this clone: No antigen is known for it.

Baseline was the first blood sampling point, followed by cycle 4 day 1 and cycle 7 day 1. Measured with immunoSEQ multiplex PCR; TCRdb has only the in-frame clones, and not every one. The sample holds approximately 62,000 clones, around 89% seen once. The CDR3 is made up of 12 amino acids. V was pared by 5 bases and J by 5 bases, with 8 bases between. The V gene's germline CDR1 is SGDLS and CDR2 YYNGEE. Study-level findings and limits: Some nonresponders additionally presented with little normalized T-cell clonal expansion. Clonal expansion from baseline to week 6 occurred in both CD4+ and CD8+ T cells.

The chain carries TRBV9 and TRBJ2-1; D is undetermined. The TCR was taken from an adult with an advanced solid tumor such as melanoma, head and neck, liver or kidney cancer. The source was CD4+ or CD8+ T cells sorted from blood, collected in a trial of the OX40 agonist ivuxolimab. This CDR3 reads CASSLGNNEQFF. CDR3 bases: TGTGCCAGCAGTCTAGGGAACAATGAGCAGTTCTTC.